Listed here are 25 T cell receptor beta chains from one sample, sequenced in a study of T cells in Graves' hyperthyroidism and ophthalmopathy. Amplification yielded TCR beta CDR3 regions, with RNA transcripts as the source. First-round RT-PCR with HTBI primers amplified the TCR CDR3 region. Via MiXCR, TCRdb re-called the multiplex PCR reads, giving one row per CDR3 protein. The table lists more than 650,000 distinct CDR3 sequences, approximately 15% of them singletons. The sample comprised blood. These receptors all stem from a woman aged 18-29 years with Graves' hyperthyroidism.

This clonotype showed up many times. CDR3 sequence reads: CSARGLAGAGSSYEQYF. As DNA, the CDR3 is TGCAGTGCTAGAGGTCTAGCGGGAGCTGGGAGCTCCTACGAGCAGTACTTC. The chain couples TRBV20-1 to TRBJ2-7, with 10 bases identical to TRBD2. This CDR3 comprises 17 residues. V was pared by 1 base and J by 0 bases, with 9 bases of the junction left unmatched. Germline CDR1 and CDR2: DFQATT and SNEGSKA (reference sequence).

V gene TRBV6-1 combines with J gene TRBJ2-2; 10 positions match TRBD2. V trimming: 10 bases; J trimming: 5 bases; junction bases outside the gene matches: 10. CDR3 length equals 15 residues. Per the germline V gene, CDR1 is MNHNS and CDR2 is SASEGT. The DNA for the CDR3 is TGTGCCACTGGGGGGTTAGCGGGAGGAACCGGGGAGCTGTTTTTT. Amino acids: CATGGLAGGTGELFF.

This clonotype was seen a few times. V gene TRBV7-6 combines with J gene TRBJ2-2, with 15 bases lining up with TRBD2. The J segment lost 1 base and the V segment lost 3 bases, leaving 6 bases of the junction unmatched. CDR1 SGHVS and CDR2 FNYEAQ come from the germline V gene. The CDR3 totals 19 residues. CDR3 in amino acids: CASSLGLAGGIQNTGELFF. The CDR3 nucleotides are TGTGCCAGCAGCTTGGGACTAGCGGGAGGTATACAGAACACCGGGGAGCTGTTTTTT.

The chain is built from TRBV27 and TRBJ1-5; TRBD1 aligns across 8 bases. In germline, CDR1 is MNHEY, CDR2 SMNVEV (reference sequence). After removal of 4 bases from V and 6 bases from J, the junction contained 11 bases not matched to a gene. The CDR3 extends over 16 amino acids. The chain's CDR3 is CASSSTETGERQPQHF. CDR3 nucleotide sequence: TGTGCCAGCAGTTCGACAGAGACAGGGGAACGTCAGCCCCAGCATTTT.

A few counts support this clonotype. It may be a read error: a sequence one base away is much more abundant. V is TRBV7-8 and J is TRBJ1-5, with no clear D. V was shortened by 8 bases and J by 0 bases, with 17 bases between the two germline ends. Per the germline V gene, CDR1 is SGHVS and CDR2 is FQNEAQ. The CDR3 runs 16 residues. The CDR3 DNA is TGTGCCAGCGGAGCGGGTCGCGCCTGTAGCAATCAGCCCCAGCATTTT. This codes for CASGAGRACSNQPQHF.

This clonotype has just a few counts. The V and J genes are TRBV6-1 and TRBJ2-5; the D gene is possibly TRBD1 (5 bases). Per germline, CDR1 MNHNS and CDR2 SASEGT. The CDR3 spans 14 residues. Deletions cut 6 bases from V and 7 bases from J, with 18 bases between. The CDR3 sequence: CASRPPQGRRTQYF. In DNA form, the CDR3 reads TGTGCCAGCAGGCCACCTCAGGGCCGGCGGACCCAGTACTTC.

This clonotype was seen a few times. CDR3 DNA: TGTGCCAGCAGTTTAAAGGGGGGCGGTGGCTACACCTTC. Translated: CASSLKGGGGYTF. J is TRBJ1-2 and V is TRBV27; tentatively, D is TRBD1 (6 bases). This CDR3 contains 13 residues. V lost 2 bases to trimming and J lost 7 bases, with 11 bases between them. Germline CDR1 and CDR2: MNHEY and SMNVEV (reference sequence).

This clonotype was seen many times. CDR3 in DNA: TGCAGTGCTAGAACGGGAGACTCTGGGGCCAACGTCCTGACTTTC. This encodes CSARTGDSGANVLTF. The gene calls are TRBV20-1 and TRBJ2-6; TRBD2 is a possible D gene (6 bases). V lost 2 bases and J lost 0, with 8 bases in between. This CDR3 has 15 residues. Germline CDR1 reads DFQATT; CDR2 reads SNEGSKA (reference sequence).

The sample holds many counts of this clonotype. J is TRBJ2-7 and V is TRBV20-1, with D possibly being TRBD1 (5 bases). Germline loops: CDR1 DFQATT, CDR2 SNEGSKA (reference sequence). Trimming stripped 4 bases from V and 7 bases from J, with 17 bases between. The CDR3 runs 13 residues. In nucleotides, the CDR3 is TGCAGTGCTAAGGTCGCAGGGTCCTTGGAGCAGTACTTC. Encoded protein: CSAKVAGSLEQYF.

This clonotype has just a few counts. J is TRBJ2-2 and V is TRBV12-3 or TRBV12-4; D call uncertain. The V gene lost 5 bases and the J gene lost 7 bases, with 8 bases spanning the gap. CDR3 length equals 12 residues. This CDR3 reads CASSDHNGELFF. The CDR3 bases are TGTGCCAGCAGTGACCATAACGGGGAGCTGTTTTTT.

This clonotype was picked up many times. This chain connects TRBV2 to TRBJ1-2; D perhaps matches TRBD1 (6 bases). The CDR3 extends over 17 amino acids. The V and J ends lost 7 bases and 1 base respectively, with 22 bases between them. Germline V CDR1 and CDR2: SNHLY, FYNNEI. The CDR3 region has the DNA TGTGCCAGCACCCAAGGGGGGCACGGCCCTATTAACTATGGCTACACCTTC. This translates into CASTQGGHGPINYGYTF.

As concerns this clonotype: One end of the junction does not line up with germline, which may come from a read error. The rearrangement uses TRBV12-3 or TRBV12-4 and TRBJ1-3; the D is unclear. The CDR3 runs to 14 residues. The CDR3, as DNA: TGTGCCAGCGGTTTAGCCTCGTATGGAAACACCATATATTTT. This encodes CASGLASYGNTIYF.

This clonotype was recorded a few times. The chain joins TRBV7-3 to TRBJ2-1; no firm D call. V lost 5 bases, J lost 9 bases, and 14 bases lay in between. CDR1 is SGHTA, CDR2 FQGTGA, per germline. This CDR3 comprises 13 residues. The CDR3 DNA sequence: TGTGCCAGCAGCCCTTTTACGACTGGTGAGCAGTTCTTC. It is translated as CASSPFTTGEQFF.

Ten or more counts support this clonotype. The rearrangement links TRBV27 to TRBJ2-2; no definite D call. The CDR3 has 13 amino acids. Germline-derived CDR1 and CDR2 are MNHEY and SMNVEV (reference sequence). V was shortened by 2 bases and J by 7 bases, with 8 bases between the two germline ends. This CDR3 is CASSLLGNGELFF. The DNA of the CDR3 is TGTGCCAGCAGTTTACTAGGAAACGGGGAGCTGTTTTTT.

The sample holds many counts of this clonotype. This chain links TRBV3-1 with TRBJ1-1; D may be TRBD1 (5 bases). V gave up 2 bases and J gave up 1 base, with 8 bases separating them. This CDR3 has 14 residues. The germline V gene encodes CDR1 LGHDT and CDR2 YNNKEL (reference sequence). The CDR3 loop reads CASSQQGGNTEAFF. The CDR3 coding sequence is TGTGCCAGCAGCCAACAGGGCGGGAACACTGAAGCTTTCTTT.

This clonotype came up many times. The chain employs TRBV12-3 or TRBV12-4 and TRBJ2-5; D possibly uses TRBD1 or TRBD2 (5 bases each). This CDR3 spans 17 amino acids. The germline V and J ends were trimmed by 5 bases and 5 bases, with 24 bases remaining between them. The CDR3 nucleotides are TGTGCCAGCAGTGAATCCCGGGACGTCTTAAGTAGGGAGACCCAGTACTTC. This codes for CASSESRDVLSRETQYF.

The chain is built from TRBV7-9 and TRBJ2-7; D is unclear. The CDR3 runs to 14 residues. From germline, CDR1 is SEHNR and CDR2 FQNEAQ (reference sequence). Trimming removed 0 bases from V and 5 bases from J, with 11 bases in between. The DNA for the CDR3 is TGTGCCAGCAGCTTAGCTATAAGCGCCCACGAGCAGTACTTC. Its translation is CASSLAISAHEQYF.

This clonotype was detected ten times or more. The rearrangement uses TRBV4-1 and TRBJ2-7; TRBD2 aligns across 12 bases. Germline V gene data show CDR1 as MGHRA and CDR2 as YSYEKL. The CDR3 loop spans 15 amino acids. V was clipped by 3 bases and J by 2 bases; unmatched bases: 2. CDR3 residues: CASSQTSGSTYEQYF. DNA of the CDR3: TGCGCCAGCAGCCAGACTAGCGGGAGTACCTACGAGCAGTACTTC.

This clonotype was observed at least ten times. The V call is TRBV29-1, the J call TRBJ2-3; 7 bases agree with TRBD1. The germline V gene encodes CDR1 SQVTM and CDR2 ANQGSEA. V lost 5 bases to trimming and J lost 2 bases; unmatched junction nucleotides: 10. The CDR3 consists of 15 residues. This CDR3 is CSVPIDRALTDTQYF. The CDR3 nucleotides are TGCAGCGTTCCTATTGACAGGGCCCTCACAGATACGCAGTATTTT.

This clonotype was found many times. V and J are TRBV11-2 and TRBJ1-5, with D uncertain. Germline CDR1 is SGHAT and CDR2 is FQNNGV. With 2 bases removed from V and 0 bases from J, the gap between germline ends came to 5 bases. This CDR3 has 14 amino acids. The CDR3 bases are TGTGCCAGCAGCTTAATCGATAGCAATCAGCCCCAGCATTTT. It yields the protein CASSLIDSNQPQHF.

This clonotype was counted a few times. V and J are TRBV9 and TRBJ2-7, with a tentative D call TRBD2 (5 bases). V was trimmed by 0 bases and J by 6 bases, leaving 16 bases between them. The length of the CDR3 is 15 residues. Germline V gene data show CDR1 as SGDLS and CDR2 as YYNGEE. The CDR3, as DNA: TGTGCCAGCAGCGTAGTTAGTGGGAGCGAAGGCGAGCAGTACTTC. This translates into CASSVVSGSEGEQYF.

This clonotype has at least ten counts. V is TRBV5-8 and J is TRBJ2-3, with D tentatively TRBD2 (6 bases). V lost 3 bases to trimming and J lost 4 bases, with 15 bases between them. Germline V gene lookup returns CDR1 SGHTS and CDR2 YDEGEE. The CDR3 extends over 15 amino acids. The CDR3 region is CASSWYTGGADTQYF. CDR3 nucleotide sequence: TGTGCCAGCAGCTGGTATACCGGAGGGGCAGATACGCAGTATTTT.

This clonotype appeared a few times. This chain uses TRBV29-1 with TRBJ2-1, with D perhaps TRBD2 (5 bases). Between the trimmed V and J ends, which lost 7 bases and 13 bases, there was a span of 14 bases. The CDR3 is 10 residues long. Looked up from germline, CDR1 is SQVTM and CDR2 is ANQGSEA. The CDR3 DNA reads TGCAGCGGGGGAGAACGACATCAGTTCTTC. Translation gives CSGGERHQFF.

The chain recombines TRBV7-9 with TRBJ2-3, with D perhaps matching TRBD1 or TRBD2 (5 bases each). The length of the CDR3 is 15 residues. Germline assignment: CDR1 SEHNR and CDR2 FQNEAQ (reference sequence). Trimming removed 3 bases from V and 4 bases from J, with 14 bases in between. The CDR3 spells CASSLTVLGADTQYF. The CDR3 bases are TGTGCCAGCAGCTTGACGGTCCTGGGGGCAGATACGCAGTATTTT.

This clonotype was detected many times. The genes are TRBV18 and TRBJ1-1; TRBD1 might be the D (5 bases). V lost 2 bases and J lost 6, with 10 bases in between. Per the germline V gene, CDR1 is KGHSH and CDR2 is LQKENI. The CDR3 has 13 residues. The CDR3 nucleotides are TGTGCCAGCTCACCAAGGCAGGGACCTGAAGCTTTCTTT. Its protein is CASSPRQGPEAFF.